The source of this T cell receptor (beta chain) is a study of long-term antiretroviral therapy in people with HIV. Whole-study context: Some samples came about a decade before the 2015 immediate-ART recommendation, and these were the earliest.

Sequencing relied on immunoSEQ assay v3.0, run at survey level. The assay was immunoSEQ multiplex PCR, and TCRdb's table has in-frame clones only and misses some. The table records 17,000 or so clones, about 80% of them present only once. DNA was extracted from 1-10 million thawed cryopreserved PBMC. As to this clone: The antigen is unknown.

CDR3 length: 16 amino acids. Trimming removed 7 bases from V and 5 bases from J, with 24 bases in between. Per the germline V gene, CDR1 is SGHRS and CDR2 is YFSETQ. Study outcomes and limitations: Although diversity increased after ART, it remained lower than in transplant donor controls.

The receptor comes from a man aged 45-65 years with HIV. The material was unsorted PBMCs, obtained 0.3 years before starting antiretroviral therapy. The rearrangement links TRBV5-1 to TRBJ1-1; D possibly corresponds to TRBD1 (6 bases). Written as DNA, the CDR3 is TGCGCCAGCTCAAGGGGGGATTCCGAGGGACTTACTGAAGCTTTCTTT. Its protein is CASSRGDSEGLTEAFF.